This TCR beta chain was recorded in a study of blood T cell repertoires in COVID-19. As for the study in general: Samples of COVID-19 (acute and convalescent) were obtained from the United States, Italy and Spain. Sample material is recorded as cDNA or gDNA derived from T cells, B-cell-depleted T cells, or PBMCs.

This CDR3 is 12 amino acids long. Trimming took 3 bases from V and 13 from J; bases not matched to a gene: 8. Those enrolled in Seattle joined during active infection and were followed longitudinally afterward. Per the authors' pipeline: Estimates of nucleated cell counts were drawn from the amplification of reference gene primers. Clones were read by immunoSEQ multiplex PCR, and TCRdb kept only the in-frame ones, dropping some. That table supplies the V and J calls and clone size; D and trimming were determined from the DNA. The sample holds 250,000 to 350,000 clones, about nine tenths seen once. Sequenced input: peripheral blood. This receptor was taken from a woman aged 45 to 65 with COVID-19, enrolled during active disease. The chain links TRBV12-3 or TRBV12-4 to TRBJ2-5; 7 bases are a match to TRBD1. The CDR3 protein is CASSLKGQVGYF. CDR3 DNA: TGTGCCAGCAGTTTGAAAGGACAGGTTGGGTACTTC.